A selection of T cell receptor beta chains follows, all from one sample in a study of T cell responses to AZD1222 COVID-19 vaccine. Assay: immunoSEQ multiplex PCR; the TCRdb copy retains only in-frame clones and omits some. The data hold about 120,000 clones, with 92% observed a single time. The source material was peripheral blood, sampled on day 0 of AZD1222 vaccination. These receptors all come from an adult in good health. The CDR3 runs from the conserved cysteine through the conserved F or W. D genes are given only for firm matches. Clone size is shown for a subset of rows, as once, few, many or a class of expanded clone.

CASSLVSSQYEQYF TGTGCCAGCAGCTTAGTTTCGTCCCAGTACGAGCAGTACTTC TRBJ2-7 TRBV11-2 . once
CATRTGDQETQYF TGTGCCACCAGGACAGGAGATCAAGAGACCCAGTACTTC TRBJ2-5 TRBV7-2 TRBD1 .
CASSYGRRSNEKLFF TGCGCCAGCAGCTATGGACGGCGATCTAATGAAAAACTGTTTTTT TRBJ1-4 TRBV5-1 . .
CASEDRGIQETQYF TGTGCCAGTGAAGACAGGGGAATCCAAGAGACCCAGTACTTC TRBJ2-5 TRBV19 TRBD1 .
CASSQLGGSYGYTF TGTGCCAGCAGCCAACTGGGGGGCAGCTATGGCTACACCTTC TRBJ1-2 TRBV7-9 . .
CASSLDAGGGEAFF TGTGCCAGCAGCTTAGACGCCGGAGGGGGAGAAGCTTTCTTT TRBJ1-1 TRBV7-2 . .
CASSGQALTEAFF TGTGCCAGCAGCGGACAGGCCCTAACTGAAGCTTTCTTT TRBJ1-1 TRBV2 TRBD1 .
CASSVGTGLNYGYTF TGTGCCAGCAGCGTAGGGACAGGCTTGAACTATGGCTACACCTTC TRBJ1-2 TRBV9 TRBD1 .
CASSPYRQGNEKLFF TGTGCCAGCAGCCCCTATCGACAGGGGAATGAAAAACTGTTTTTT TRBJ1-4 TRBV9 TRBD1 .
CASSRWGGPYNEQFF TGTGCCAGCAGCCGGTGGGGAGGACCCTACAATGAGCAGTTCTTC TRBJ2-1 TRBV5-4 . .
CASSLRTSGTYEQYF TGTGCCAGCAGCCTTAGGACTAGCGGCACCTACGAGCAGTACTTC TRBJ2-7 TRBV13 TRBD2 .
CASSLYGLAGDTDTQYF TGTGCCAGCAGTTTGTACGGACTAGCGGGGGACACAGATACGCAGTATTTT TRBJ2-3 TRBV28 TRBD2 many
CASSYIQVPPNEQFF TGTGCCAGCAGTTACATCCAGGTACCCCCGAATGAGCAGTTCTTC TRBJ2-1 TRBV6-2/TRBV6-3 . .
CAIRRDGSYEQYF TGTGCCATCAGGCGGGACGGCTCCTACGAGCAGTACTTC TRBJ2-7 TRBV10-3 . .
CASSDRLAGGYNEQFF TGTGCCAGCAGCGACCGACTAGCGGGAGGGTACAATGAGCAGTTCTTC TRBJ2-1 TRBV9 TRBD2 once
CAWRDNPTGELFF TGTGCCTGGAGGGACAACCCGACCGGGGAGCTGTTTTTT TRBJ2-2 TRBV30 . .
CASSLTDSNEKLFF TGCGCCAGCAGCTTGACAGACAGTAATGAAAAACTGTTTTTT TRBJ1-4 TRBV5-1 . .
CASSLAGGFSYEQYF TGCGCCAGCAGCTTGGCCGGGGGCTTCTCCTACGAGCAGTACTTC TRBJ2-7 TRBV5-1 . .
CASRLGTSNEQFF TGTGCCAGCAGACTCGGGACATCCAATGAGCAGTTCTTC TRBJ2-1 TRBV11-2 . .
CASSYTGIGLYEQYF TGTGCCAGCAGCTACACAGGGATAGGGCTCTACGAGCAGTACTTC TRBJ2-7 TRBV7-2 . .
CASSSDSGIAYNEQFF TGTGCCAGCAGTTCCGATAGCGGGATCGCCTACAATGAGCAGTTCTTC TRBJ2-1 TRBV27 TRBD2 .
CASTRDRAHNEQFF TGTGCCAGCACCCGGGACAGGGCGCACAATGAGCAGTTCTTC TRBJ2-1 TRBV6-5 TRBD1 .
CASSLGVGWGTDTQYF TGTGCCAGCAGCTTGGGGGTGGGTTGGGGCACAGATACGCAGTATTTT TRBJ2-3 TRBV7-6 . .